This T cell receptor beta chain was observed in a study of cytomegalovirus exposure and HLA in healthy donors. V gave up 0 bases and J gave up 7 bases; unmatched junction bases: 10. This CDR3 region has 16 residues. The germline V gene has CDR1 SGHRS and CDR2 YFSETQ. This PCR relied on a set of 60 Vbeta primers and 13 Jbeta primers. The data were produced by immunoSEQ multiplex PCR, yet TCRdb's version contains in-frame clones alone and is incomplete. The data show 95,000 to 150,000 clones, roughly 80% seen once. This TCR was recovered from a female donor in good health and CMV-seropositive. V and J are TRBV5-1 and TRBJ2-5; TRBD2 agrees at 9 bases. Input material: PBMCs. CDR3 loop: CASSLGGLAGRATQYF. DNA for the CDR3: TGCGCCAGCAGCTTGGGGGGCCTAGCGGGGAGGGCGACCCAGTACTTC. The full variable domain, with the rest looked up from reference TRBV5-1 and TRBJ2-5, is KAGVTQTPRYLIKTRGQQVTLSCSPISGHRSVSWYQQTPGQGLQFLFEYFSETQRNKGNFPGRFSGRQFSNSRSEMNVSTLELGDSALYLCASSLGGLAGRATQYFGPGTRLLVL.